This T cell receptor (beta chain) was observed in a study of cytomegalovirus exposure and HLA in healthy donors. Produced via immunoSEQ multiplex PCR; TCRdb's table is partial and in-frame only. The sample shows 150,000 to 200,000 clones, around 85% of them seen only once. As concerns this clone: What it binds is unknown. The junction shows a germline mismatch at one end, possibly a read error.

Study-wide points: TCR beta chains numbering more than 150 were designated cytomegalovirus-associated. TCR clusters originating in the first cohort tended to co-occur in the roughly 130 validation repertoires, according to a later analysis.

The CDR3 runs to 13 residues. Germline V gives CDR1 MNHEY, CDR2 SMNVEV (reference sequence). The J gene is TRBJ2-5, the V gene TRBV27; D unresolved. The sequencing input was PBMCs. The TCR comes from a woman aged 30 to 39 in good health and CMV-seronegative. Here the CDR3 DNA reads TGTGCCACCAGTCAGCGCCACCCGGAGACCCAGTACTTC. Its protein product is CATSQRHPETQYF.